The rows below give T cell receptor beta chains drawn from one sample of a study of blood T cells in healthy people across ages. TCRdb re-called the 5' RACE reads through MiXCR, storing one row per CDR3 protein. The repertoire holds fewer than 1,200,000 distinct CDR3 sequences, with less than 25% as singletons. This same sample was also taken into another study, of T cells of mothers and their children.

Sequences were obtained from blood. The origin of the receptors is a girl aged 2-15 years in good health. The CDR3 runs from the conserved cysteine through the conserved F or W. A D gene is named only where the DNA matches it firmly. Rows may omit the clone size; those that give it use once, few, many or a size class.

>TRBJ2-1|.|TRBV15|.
TGTGCCACCAGCAGAGGGTACGGCGTGAGCTCCTACAATGAGCAGTTCTTC
CATSRGYGVSSYNEQFF
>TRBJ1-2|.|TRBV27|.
TGTGCCAGCAGAGGGATGTGGCAGGAGGAGACGAACACCTTC
CASRGMWQEETNTF
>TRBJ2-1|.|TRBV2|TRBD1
TGTGCCAGCAGGGGGACAGGGGGCGATGAGCAGTTCTTC
CASRGTGGDEQFF
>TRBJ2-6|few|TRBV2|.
TGTGCCAGCAGCCGAGACACCAGGCCCAGCTCTGGGGCCAACGTCCTGACTTTC
CASSRDTRPSSGANVLTF
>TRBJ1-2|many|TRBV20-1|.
TGCAGTGCTCCATCAAGGGTGAACTATGGCTACACCTTC
CSAPSRVNYGYTF
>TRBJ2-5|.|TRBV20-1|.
TGCAGTGTCGACTTGCTCATAGAGACCCAGTACTTC
CSVDLLIETQYF
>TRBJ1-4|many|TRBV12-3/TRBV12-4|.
TGTGCCAGCAGTCTCTTCAACGAAAAACTGTTTTTT
CASSLFNEKLFF
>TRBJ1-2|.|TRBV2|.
TGTGCCAGCAGTGAGGACGCCTCCCGCCGCTTGGGCTACACCTTC
CASSEDASRRLGYTF
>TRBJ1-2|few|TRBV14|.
TGTGCCAGCAGTCCGGACTATAACTATGGCTACACCTTC
CASSPDYNYGYTF
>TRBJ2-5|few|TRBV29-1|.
TGCAGCGTTGTTTTCCTAGCGTATGCCCTGGGGGAGACCCAGTACTTC
CSVVFLAYALGETQYF
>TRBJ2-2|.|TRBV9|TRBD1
TGTGCCAGCAGCGTAGCGCGACAGGGCGCGGACACCGGGGAGCTGTTTTTT
CASSVARQGADTGELFF
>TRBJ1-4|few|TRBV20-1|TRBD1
TGCAGTGCTCGGGACAGCGGGACAACTAATGAAAAACTGTTTTTT
CSARDSGTTNEKLFF
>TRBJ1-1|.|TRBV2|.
TGTGCCAGCACTGAAAACACAGGCACCATGAACACTGAAGCTTTCTTT
CASTENTGTMNTEAFF
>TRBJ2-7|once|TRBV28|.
TGTGCCAGCAGTCCCCTTGTGCAGGGGCAGTACTTC
CASSPLVQGQYF
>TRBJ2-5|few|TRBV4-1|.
TGCGCCAGCAGCCTTGGCGGGGGCCCCAACCAAGAGACCCAGTACTTC
CASSLGGGPNQETQYF
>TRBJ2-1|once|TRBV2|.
TGTGCCAGCAGACCAGCGGGCCATGAGCAGTTCTTC
CASRPAGHEQFF
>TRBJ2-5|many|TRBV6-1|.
TGTGCCAGCAGTGGAAGCAGGGGAGAGACCCAGTACTTC
CASSGSRGETQYF
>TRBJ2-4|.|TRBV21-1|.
TGTGCCAGCAGCAATCGGGCAGGAGGAGTCAAAAACATTCAGTACTTC
CASSNRAGGVKNIQYF
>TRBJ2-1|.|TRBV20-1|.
TGCAGTGCTAGGCGGCTAGCTTTCAATGAGCAGTTCTTC
CSARRLAFNEQFF
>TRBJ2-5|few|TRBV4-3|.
TGCGCCAGCAGCCACGCGGGCGCAGAGACCCAGTACTTC
CASSHAGAETQYF
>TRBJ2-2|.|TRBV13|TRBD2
TGTGCCAGCAGCTTGACTAGCGGGGGTTACACCGGGGAGCTGTTTTTT
CASSLTSGGYTGELFF
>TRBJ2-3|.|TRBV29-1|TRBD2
TGCAGCGTAGTAGCGGGAAACACAGATACGCAGTATTTT
CSVVAGNTDTQYF
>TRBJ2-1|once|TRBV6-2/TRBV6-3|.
TGTGCCAGCAGTTACACGGAGATCGATGAGCAGTTCTTC
CASSYTEIDEQFF
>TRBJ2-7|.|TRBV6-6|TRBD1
TGTGCCAGCACTTATAGCTTGTTGACAGGGGGAAGCGAGCAGTACTTC
CASTYSLLTGGSEQYF
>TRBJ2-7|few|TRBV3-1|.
TGTGCCAGCAGCAGGAACGATCTCTACGAGCAGTACTTC
CASSRNDLYEQYF
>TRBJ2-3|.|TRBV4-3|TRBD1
TGCACCAGCAGCCAAAGGGGTGGACAGGGAGTAAATACGCAGTATTTT
CTSSQRGGQGVNTQYF
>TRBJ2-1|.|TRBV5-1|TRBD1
TGCGCCAGCAGCTTGCAAGGGACAGGGGAGTTCAATGAGCAGTTCTTC
CASSLQGTGEFNEQFF
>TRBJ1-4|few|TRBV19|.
TGTGCCAGTAGAACACAGGAGACTGAAAAACTGTTTTTT
CASRTQETEKLFF
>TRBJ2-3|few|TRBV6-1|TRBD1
TGTGCCAGCAGTATCAAAAACCGGGGACAGGCCACAGATACGCAGTATTTT
CASSIKNRGQATDTQYF
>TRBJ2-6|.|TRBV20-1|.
TGCAGTGCTAGAAAATTGTCAAGCCAGAGTCTCTCTGGGGCCAACGTCCCGACTTTC
CSARKLSSQSLSGANVPTF
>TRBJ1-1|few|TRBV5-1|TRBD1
TGCGCCAGCGTCACAGGGGGATCCGACACTGAAGCTTTCTTT
CASVTGGSDTEAFF
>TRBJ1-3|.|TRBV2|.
TGTGCCAGCAGTGAGGACAGACACTCTGGAAACGCCATATATTTT
CASSEDRHSGNAIYF
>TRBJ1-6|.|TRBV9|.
TGTGCCCGCAGCGGACCGGGGCAGCCGAGATCACCCCTCCACTTT
CARSGPGQPRSPLHF
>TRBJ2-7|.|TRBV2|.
TGTGCCAGCAGTGATGGGCTCCTCTACGAGCAGTACTTC
CASSDGLLYEQYF
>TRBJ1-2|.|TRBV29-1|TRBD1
TGCAGCACCGACAGGGAAGTGGATGGCTACACCTTC
CSTDREVDGYTF
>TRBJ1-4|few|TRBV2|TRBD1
TGTGCCAGCAGGAGGGACAGGGGATCGGCTAATGAAAAACTGTTTTTT
CASRRDRGSANEKLFF
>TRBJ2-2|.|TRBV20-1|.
TGCAGTGCTAGAGATTTCAAAATGGGGAACACCGGGGGGCTGTTTTTT
CSARDFKMGNTGGLFF
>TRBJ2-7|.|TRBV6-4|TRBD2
TGTGCCAGCAATGGTCCGGAGGGACTACCCTATGAGCAGTACTTC
CASNGPEGLPYEQYF
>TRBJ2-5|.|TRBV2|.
TGTGCCAGCATTAAAGACTCATCCCAAGAGACCCAGTACTTC
CASIKDSSQETQYF
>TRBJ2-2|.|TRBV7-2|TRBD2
TGTGCCAGCAGCCAAAACCTAGCGGGGTTAGCGAACACCGGGGAGCTGTTTTTT
CASSQNLAGLANTGELFF